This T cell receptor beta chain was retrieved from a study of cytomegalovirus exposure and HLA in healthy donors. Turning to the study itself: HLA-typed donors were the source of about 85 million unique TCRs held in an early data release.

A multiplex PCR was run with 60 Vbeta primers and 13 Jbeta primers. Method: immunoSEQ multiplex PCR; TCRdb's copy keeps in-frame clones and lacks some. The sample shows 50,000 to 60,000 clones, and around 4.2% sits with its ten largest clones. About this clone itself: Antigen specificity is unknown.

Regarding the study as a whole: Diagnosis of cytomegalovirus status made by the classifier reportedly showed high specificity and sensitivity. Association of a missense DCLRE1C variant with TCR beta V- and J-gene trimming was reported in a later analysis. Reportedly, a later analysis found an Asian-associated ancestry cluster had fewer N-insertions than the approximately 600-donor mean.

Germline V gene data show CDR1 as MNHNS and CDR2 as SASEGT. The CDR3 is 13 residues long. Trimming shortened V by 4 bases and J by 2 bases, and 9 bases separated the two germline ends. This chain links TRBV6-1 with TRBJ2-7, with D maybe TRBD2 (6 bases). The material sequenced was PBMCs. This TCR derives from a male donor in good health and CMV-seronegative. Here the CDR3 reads CASSVGSTYEQYF. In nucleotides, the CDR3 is TGTGCCAGCAGTGTCGGGAGTACCTACGAGCAGTACTTC.